The rows below give T cell receptor beta chains drawn from one sample of a study of T cell responses to AZD1222 COVID-19 vaccine. Profiled with immunoSEQ multiplex PCR; TCRdb holds only in-frame clones, not every one. The sample comprises about 100,000 clones, around 87% of which are singletons, and roughly 15% rests with the top ten. Sequencing used peripheral blood, obtained on day 0 of AZD1222 vaccination. Source of these receptors: an adult in good health. Each CDR3 is given with its conserved first and last residue. Fields, in order: CDR3 length, J gene, V gene, clone size, D gene, CDR3 DNA, CDR3 protein. The D gene is left open where the match is weak. Expanded clones get a size class; other rows say once, few or many, or leave the size out.

>15|TRBJ2-5|TRBV5-4|-|TRBD1
TGTGCCAGCAGCCCTCCGACAGGGTTCGGGGAGACCCAGTACTTC
CASSPPTGFGETQYF
>13|TRBJ1-1|TRBV10-2|-|-
TGCGCCAGCAGTCGACAGAAGAACACTGAAGCTTTCTTT
CASSRQKNTEAFF
>16|TRBJ2-1|TRBV4-3|-|TRBD2
TGCGCCAGCAGCCAAAACCCTAGCGGGAGGGCCAATGAGCAGTTCTTC
CASSQNPSGRANEQFF
>13|TRBJ2-7|TRBV19|-|-
TGTGCCAGTAGTTTTGACAAGTCCTACGAGCAGTACTTC
CASSFDKSYEQYF
>14|TRBJ1-3|TRBV6-5|once|-
TGTGCCAGCAGCACGCCCGGGCGAGGAAACACCATATATTTT
CASSTPGRGNTIYF
>12|TRBJ1-2|TRBV29-1|-|-
TGCAGCGTTAGTGACGGGGACTATGGCTACACCTTC
CSVSDGDYGYTF
>12|TRBJ1-2|TRBV10-3|-|-
TGTGCCATCAGTGATGACAATCACGGCTACACCTTC
CAISDDNHGYTF
>17|TRBJ2-4|TRBV11-3|-|-
TGTGCCAGCAGCTTAGGTTCACAGTATGGGGCCAAAAACATTCAGTACTTC
CASSLGSQYGAKNIQYF
>15|TRBJ1-1|TRBV4-1|-|TRBD1
TGCGCCAGCAGCCAAATAGGGACAGGGAGGACTGAAGCTTTCTTT
CASSQIGTGRTEAFF
>14|TRBJ1-5|TRBV7-8|-|-
TGTGCCAGCAGCTTATTTCTGGGGGATCAGCCCCAGCATTTT
CASSLFLGDQPQHF
>17|TRBJ1-1|TRBV5-8|-|-
TGTGCCAGCAGCTTACCCGGGACACCGAACCGGGAAACTGAAGCTTTCTTT
CASSLPGTPNRETEAFF
>13|TRBJ2-7|TRBV5-1|-|-
TGCGCCAGCAGCGCGGACCACTCGGGGGAGCAGTACTTC
CASSADHSGEQYF